This T cell receptor (beta chain) came from a study of tumor and adjacent non-tumor tissue in lung cancer. With respect to this clonotype: Its ends do not fully match the called genes, so a read error is possible.

This sample's RNA came from whole unsorted tissue. More than 3 cm separated this lung sample from the edge of the tumor. TCRbeta libraries were built with three rounds of nested PCR, modified from ARM-PCR. TCRdb redid the calling of the multiplex PCR reads with MiXCR, one entry per CDR3 protein. The table has 45,000 to 65,000 distinct CDR3 sequences, roughly 69% seen once; the top ten hold more than 20%. The germline CDR1 and CDR2 sequences are ENHRY and SYGVKD. The CDR3 runs to 16 residues. V is TRBV10-3 and J is TRBJ2-1; D is ambiguous. Sequences were obtained from distant non-tumor lung tissue. The sequence came from a woman between 55 and 75 years old with non-small cell lung cancer. The CDR3 loop reads CAISDRTPLSYNEHFF. CDR3 DNA: TGTGCCATCAGTGACCGGACCCCCTTGTCCTACAATGAGCATTTCTTC.